The 32 T cell receptor beta chains given below trace back to one sample, sequenced in a study of blood T cell repertoires in COVID-19. The method was immunoSEQ multiplex PCR; TCRdb's version includes in-frame clones alone and lacks a portion of them. The data show some 130,000 clones, 80% to 85% seen once. Specimen: peripheral blood. These receptors came from a woman aged 25-40 years who had recovered from COVID-19.

The chain couples TRBV6-5 to TRBJ1-2; the D is unclear. CDR3 length equals 13 residues. Germline CDR1 MNHEY, CDR2 SVGAGI. V dropped 5 bases and J dropped 6 bases, with 13 bases sitting between them. The CDR3 spells CASSIREADGYTF. In DNA form, the CDR3 reads TGTGCCAGCAGTATTAGGGAAGCGGATGGCTACACCTTC.

V is TRBV2 and J is TRBJ1-1; D unclear. The CDR3 loop spans 10 amino acids. V was trimmed by 3 bases and J by 11 bases, leaving 7 bases between them. CDR1 and CDR2 (germline): SNHLY, FYNNEI. Written as DNA, the CDR3 is TGTGCCAGCAGTGACCTCTTGGCTTTCTTT. It specifies CASSDLLAFF.

The chain links TRBV12-5 to TRBJ1-2; the D gene is possibly TRBD1 (5 bases). The CDR3 sequence is 15 residues long. With 8 bases removed from V and 3 bases from J, the gap between germline ends came to 19 bases. Germline CDR1 and CDR2: LGHNT and FRNRAP. The CDR3 reads CASTGTAPLYYGYTF. CDR3 nucleotides: TGTGCTAGTACCGGGACTGCGCCTCTGTACTATGGCTACACCTTC.

This rearrangement joins TRBV14 to TRBJ2-1, with D perhaps TRBD2 (5 bases). The V gene lost 4 bases and the J gene lost 10 bases, with 17 bases spanning the gap. This CDR3 has 14 residues. Per germline, CDR1 SGHDN and CDR2 FVKESK. This CDR3 is CASSLGLPPLEQFF. Here the CDR3 DNA reads TGTGCCAGCAGCCTTGGACTTCCCCCCCTGGAGCAGTTCTTC.

The sample holds one count of this clone. The rearrangement joins TRBV19 to TRBJ2-7; D perhaps matches TRBD1 (7 bases). V shed 5 bases and J shed 4 bases, with 24 bases lying between them. Looked up from germline, CDR1 is LNHDA and CDR2 is SQIVND (reference sequence). CDR3 length equals 17 residues. CDR3 loop: CASSPGQEGPRFYEQYF. DNA for the CDR3: TGTGCCAGTAGTCCCGGACAGGAGGGACCGAGGTTTTACGAGCAGTACTTC.

This clone has just a few counts. V usage is TRBV7-2 and J usage is TRBJ2-1, with D perhaps TRBD2 (5 bases). The germline V and J ends were trimmed by 3 bases and 0 bases, with 9 bases remaining between them. The CDR3 has 15 residues. Germline assignment: CDR1 SGHTA and CDR2 FQGNSA. DNA of the CDR3: TGTGCCAGCAGCTTGGCGGGTAGCTCCTACAATGAGCAGTTCTTC. It encodes CASSLAGSSYNEQFF.

The CDR3, as DNA: TGTGCCAGCAGCTCTCCGGGACAGATCTCTGGGGCCAACGTCCTGACTTTC. Amino acid sequence: CASSSPGQISGANVLTF. This chain links TRBV11-2 with TRBJ2-6; TRBD1 matches 7 bases. The germline CDR1 and CDR2 sequences are SGHAT and FQNNGV. The CDR3 spans 17 residues. V lost 4 bases and J lost 0; bases outside the gene matches: 6.

V usage is TRBV24-1 and J usage is TRBJ2-2, with a tentative D call TRBD2 (5 bases). Germline V gene sequence: CDR1 KGHDR, CDR2 SFDVKD. This CDR3 is 13 amino acids long. The ends were cut back, 5 bases at V and 4 bases at J, with 7 bases in the middle. The CDR3 loop is CATSARATGELFF. The CDR3 nucleotides are TGTGCCACCAGTGCGCGGGCCACCGGGGAGCTGTTTTTT.

The chain combines TRBV5-1 with TRBJ2-1; 12 bases are shared with TRBD2. The length of the CDR3 is 16 residues. Germline V gives CDR1 SGHRS, CDR2 YFSETQ. The V gene end was trimmed by 2 bases and the J gene end by 6 bases; junction bases not matched to a gene: 6. The CDR3 bases are TGCGCCAGCAGCTTCCTAGCGGGAGGGAGGGGCAATGAGCAGTTCTTC. Amino acid sequence: CASSFLAGGRGNEQFF.

This clone was counted between two and nine times. V and J are TRBV19 and TRBJ2-3; TRBD2 aligns across 9 bases. This CDR3 is built from 14 residues. V gave up 3 bases and J gave up 6 bases; unmatched junction bases: 4. Germline lookup yields CDR1 LNHDA and CDR2 SQIVND (reference sequence). The CDR3 sequence: CASSMGLALDTQYF. In DNA, the CDR3 is TGTGCCAGTAGTATGGGACTAGCTTTGGATACGCAGTATTTT.

The chain links TRBV13 to TRBJ2-2; possible D gene TRBD1, 5 bases. V was pared by 1 base and J by 5 bases, with 8 bases between. The CDR3 loop spans 14 amino acids. Looked up from germline, CDR1 is PRHDT and CDR2 is FYEKMQ (reference sequence). CDR3 DNA: TGTGCCAGCAGCTTAGAGCAGGGAACCGGGGAGCTGTTTTTT. This sequence encodes CASSLEQGTGELFF.

With regard to this clone: Germline is not matched at one junction end, which may reflect a read error. The rearrangement links TRBV4-2 to TRBJ2-5; TRBD2 matches at 13 bases. The CDR3 has 20 amino acids. Germline V gene lookup returns CDR1 LGHNA and CDR2 YNFKEQ. CDR3 loop: CASSQDWDAGLAGTQGTQYF. The CDR3, as DNA: TGTGCCAGCAGCCAAGACTGGGATGCGGGACTAGCGGGGACCCAAGGGACCCAGTACTTC.

The rearrangement uses TRBV4-1 and TRBJ2-7, with 10 positions matching TRBD2. This CDR3 region has 16 residues. J lost 5 bases, V lost 2 bases, and 9 bases had no gene match. Germline V CDR1 and CDR2: MGHRA, YSYEKL. CDR3 sequence (DNA): TGCGCCAGCAGCCAAACCGGGACTAGCGAAACCCACGAGCAGTACTTC. Amino acid sequence: CASSQTGTSETHEQYF.

This clone was detected a few times. This chain joins TRBV2 and TRBJ1-3; D may be TRBD1 (5 bases). CDR1 is SNHLY and CDR2 is FYNNEI in the germline V gene. The CDR3 loop spans 14 amino acids. Trimming took 4 bases from V and 4 from J, leaving 11 bases between them. DNA of the CDR3: TGTGCCAGCAGTGCCAGGGCCCTCGGAAACACCATATATTTT. Its translation: CASSARALGNTIYF.

Here the CDR3 DNA reads TGCAGCGTTGGCGATTCCGTAGTTAATGAGCAGTTCTTC. It encodes CSVGDSVVNEQFF. The rearrangement links TRBV29-1 to TRBJ2-1; the D is unclear. From germline, CDR1 is SQVTM and CDR2 ANQGSEA. The CDR3 is 13 residues long. Trimming removed 4 bases at V and 7 bases at J, with 14 bases between.

J is TRBJ2-5 and V is TRBV18; D is undetermined. With 2 bases removed from V and 2 bases from J, the gap between germline ends came to 6 bases. This CDR3 is 13 amino acids long. Germline loops: CDR1 KGHSH, CDR2 LQKENI. The CDR3 protein is CASSPFPQETQYF. For the CDR3, the DNA is TGTGCCAGCTCACCATTTCCTCAAGAGACCCAGTACTTC.

The CDR3 region is CATSDLQTGRGSEAFF. CDR3 DNA: TGTGCCACCAGTGATTTGCAAACAGGGAGGGGGTCTGAAGCTTTCTTT. The V call is TRBV24-1, the J call TRBJ1-1, with D tentatively TRBD1 (6 bases). The V and J ends lost 0 bases and 6 bases respectively, with 16 bases between them. Germline CDR1 and CDR2: KGHDR and SFDVKD. The CDR3 sequence is 16 residues long.

CDR3 coding DNA: TGTGCCAGCAGCATTCAGGTCCCCGCCTACGAGCAGTACTTC. It is translated as CASSIQVPAYEQYF. The chain links TRBV5-8 to TRBJ2-7; D uncertain. CDR1 is SGHTS, CDR2 YDEGEE, per germline. The V gene lost 4 bases and the J gene lost 2 bases, with 13 bases spanning the gap. The CDR3 totals 14 residues.

This chain links TRBV6-5 with TRBJ1-1; 9 nucleotides align to TRBD1. After removal of 8 bases from V and 2 bases from J, the junction contained 3 bases not matched to a gene. The length of the CDR3 is 13 residues. The V gene's germline CDR1 is MNHEY and CDR2 SVGAGI. CDR3 amino acids: CASRTGANTEAFF. For the CDR3, the DNA is TGTGCCAGCCGGACAGGGGCAAACACTGAAGCTTTCTTT.

In nucleotides, the CDR3 is TGTGCCAGCAGCCGGACACCCAAGCAGGCCGTCGGCTATGGCTACACCTTC. Translating it yields CASSRTPKQAVGYGYTF. This chain links TRBV16 with TRBJ1-2, with TRBD1 as a possible D gene (5 bases). The CDR3 spans 17 residues. Looked up from germline, CDR1 is KGHSY and CDR2 is FQNENV. V shed 4 bases and J shed 4 bases, with 22 bases lying between them.

The chain is built from TRBV5-4 and TRBJ1-4; 9 nucleotides agree with TRBD1. This CDR3 spans 14 amino acids. CDR1 and CDR2 from the germline V gene are SGHNT and YYREEE (reference sequence). Trimming removed 3 bases from V and 7 bases from J; junction bases left unmatched: 4. The CDR3 region has the DNA TGTGCCAGCAGCTACAGGGGGCCTGGTGAAAAACTGTTTTTT. Translated, it gives CASSYRGPGEKLFF. The full variable domain, completed using reference TRBV5-4 and TRBJ1-4, is ETGVTQSPTHLIKTRGQQVTLRCSSQSGHNTVSWYQQALGQGPQFIFQYYREEENGRGNFPPRFSGLQFPNYSSELNVNALELDDSALYLCASSYRGPGEKLFFGSGTQLSVL.

This chain uses TRBV9 with TRBJ2-1, with 8 bases that match TRBD1. CDR3 size: 14 residues. The germline CDR1 and CDR2 sequences are SGDLS and YYNGEE. J was trimmed by 7 bases and V by 2 bases; bases with no gene match: 5. CDR3 in amino acids: CASSVGTGKNEQFF. CDR3 nucleotide sequence: TGTGCCAGCAGCGTCGGGACAGGAAAAAATGAGCAGTTCTTC.

V usage is TRBV15 and J usage is TRBJ2-5; weak D call: TRBD2 (5 bases). This CDR3 contains 15 residues. The germline gives CDR1 LNHNV, CDR2 YYDKDF (reference sequence). Trimming removed 1 base from V and 0 bases from J, with 9 bases in between. CDR3 loop: CATSRGSGDQETQYF. The DNA for the CDR3 is TGTGCCACCAGCAGAGGGTCCGGGGACCAAGAGACCCAGTACTTC.

This rearrangement joins TRBV5-6 to TRBJ2-3, with no clear D. CDR1 and CDR2 (germline): SGHDT, YYEEEE. V was trimmed by 5 bases and J by 4 bases, leaving 20 bases between them. The CDR3 has 16 amino acids. The CDR3: CASRLRPRGIADTQYF. The CDR3 nucleotides are TGTGCCAGCAGATTGCGCCCCCGCGGAATTGCAGATACGCAGTATTTT.

The V gene is TRBV15, the J gene TRBJ2-7; D possibly corresponds to TRBD2 (5 bases). V was shortened by 0 bases and J by 3 bases, with 15 bases between the two germline ends. This CDR3 spans 16 amino acids. Germline V gives CDR1 LNHNV, CDR2 YYDKDF (reference sequence). CDR3 sequence reads: CATSRDRVGKNYEQYF. CDR3 coding DNA: TGTGCCACCAGCAGAGATCGAGTCGGGAAGAACTACGAGCAGTACTTC.

The chain uses TRBV19 and TRBJ1-5; a weak D match, TRBD1 (5 bases). The V and J ends lost 3 bases and 6 bases respectively, with 9 bases between them. Per germline, CDR1 LNHDA and CDR2 SQIVND (reference sequence). The CDR3 is made up of 13 amino acids. CDR3 coding DNA: TGTGCCAGTAGTATCAGGGCTCGTCAGCCCCAGCATTTT. Residues: CASSIRARQPQHF.

This clone was counted a single time. The genes are TRBV5-1 and TRBJ1-5; D gene uncertain. This CDR3 region has 14 residues. Between the trimmed V and J ends, which lost 2 bases and 4 bases, there was a span of 10 bases. CDR1 is SGHRS and CDR2 is YFSETQ in the germline V gene. As DNA, the CDR3 is TGCGCCAGCAGCTTCGGAGAGATAAATCAGCCCCAGCATTTT. Its translation: CASSFGEINQPQHF.

This chain uses TRBV11-2 with TRBJ1-2, with 9 positions matching TRBD1. The V and J ends lost 5 bases and 5 bases, in that order; junction bases with no gene match: 6. The CDR3 length is 14 residues. CDR1 is SGHAT and CDR2 is FQNNGV in the germline V gene. For the CDR3, the DNA is TGTGCCAGCAGCCCCGGGACAGGGACATATGGCTACACCTTC. Translated, it gives CASSPGTGTYGYTF.

V gene TRBV30 combines with J gene TRBJ2-7; 8 bases match TRBD1. J was trimmed by 3 bases and V by 4 bases; bases with no gene match: 5. The V gene's germline CDR1 is GTSNPN and CDR2 SVGIG (reference sequence). The CDR3 has 13 amino acids. For the CDR3, the DNA is TGTGCCTGGAATACCGACAGGGGCTACGAGCAGTACTTC. It encodes CAWNTDRGYEQYF.

The chain couples TRBV5-4 to TRBJ2-7; 7 positions agree with TRBD2. This CDR3 comprises 14 residues. J gave up 0 bases and V 4 bases, and 4 bases lay outside the gene matches. Per the germline V gene, CDR1 is SGHNT and CDR2 is YYREEE (reference sequence). The CDR3 nucleotides read TGTGCCAGCAGCGCTAGCGGAAGCTCCTACGAGCAGTACTTC. This gives the protein CASSASGSSYEQYF.

The chain links TRBV9 to TRBJ2-1; D is perhaps TRBD2 (6 bases). V lost 4 bases and J lost 9, with 8 bases in between. CDR3 length equals 11 residues. Germline V gene lookup returns CDR1 SGDLS and CDR2 YYNGEE. DNA for the CDR3: TGTGCCAGCAGCTCCGGGGGTGAGCAGTTCTTC. This gives the protein CASSSGGEQFF.

CDR3 DNA: TGTGCCAGCAGCACCGACAGGGAATCACCCCTCCACTTT. It encodes CASSTDRESPLHF. J is TRBJ1-6 and V is TRBV9; 7 bases fit TRBD1. The germline V gene encodes CDR1 SGDLS and CDR2 YYNGEE. This CDR3 contains 13 residues. V shed 4 bases, J shed 10 bases, and the junction held 5 bases outside the gene matches.